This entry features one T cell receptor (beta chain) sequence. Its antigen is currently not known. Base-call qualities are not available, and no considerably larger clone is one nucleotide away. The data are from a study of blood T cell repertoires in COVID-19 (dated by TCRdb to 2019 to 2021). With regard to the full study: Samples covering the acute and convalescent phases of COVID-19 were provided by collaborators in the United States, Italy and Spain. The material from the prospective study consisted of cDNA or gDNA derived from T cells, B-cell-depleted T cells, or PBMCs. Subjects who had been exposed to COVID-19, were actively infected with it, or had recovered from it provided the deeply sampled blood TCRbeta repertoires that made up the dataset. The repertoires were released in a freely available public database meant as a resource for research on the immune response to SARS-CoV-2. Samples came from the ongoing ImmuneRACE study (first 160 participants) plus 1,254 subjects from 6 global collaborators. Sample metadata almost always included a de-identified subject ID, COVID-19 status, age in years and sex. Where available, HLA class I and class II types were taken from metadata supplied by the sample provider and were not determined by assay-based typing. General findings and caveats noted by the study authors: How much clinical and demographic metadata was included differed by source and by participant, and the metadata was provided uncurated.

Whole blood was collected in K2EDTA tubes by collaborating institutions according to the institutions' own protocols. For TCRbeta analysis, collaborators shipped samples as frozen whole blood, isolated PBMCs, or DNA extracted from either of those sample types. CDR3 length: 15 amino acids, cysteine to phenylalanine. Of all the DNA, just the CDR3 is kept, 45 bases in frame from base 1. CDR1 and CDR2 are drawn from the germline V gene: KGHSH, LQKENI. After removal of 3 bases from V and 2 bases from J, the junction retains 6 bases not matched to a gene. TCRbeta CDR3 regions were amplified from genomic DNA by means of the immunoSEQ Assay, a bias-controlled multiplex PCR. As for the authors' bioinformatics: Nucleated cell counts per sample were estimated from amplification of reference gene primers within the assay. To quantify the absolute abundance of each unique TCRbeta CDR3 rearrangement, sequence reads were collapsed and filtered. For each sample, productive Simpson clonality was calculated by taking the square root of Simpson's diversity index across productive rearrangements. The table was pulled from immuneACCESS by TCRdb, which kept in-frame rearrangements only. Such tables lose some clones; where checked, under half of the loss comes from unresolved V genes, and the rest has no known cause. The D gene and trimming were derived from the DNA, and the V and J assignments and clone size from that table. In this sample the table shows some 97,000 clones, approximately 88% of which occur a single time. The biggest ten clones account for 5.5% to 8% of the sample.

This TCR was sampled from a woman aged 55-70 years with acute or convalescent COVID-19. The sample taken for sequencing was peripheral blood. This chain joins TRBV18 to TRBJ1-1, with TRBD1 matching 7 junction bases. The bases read TGTGCCAGCTCACCTTTGGGACAGCGCAACACTGAAGCTTTCTTT. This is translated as CASSPLGQRNTEAFF.